Following are 7 T cell receptor beta chains from one sample sequenced in a study of blood T cells in healthy people across ages. It was with a sample-barcoded 5' primer and a J-beta primer mix that a second PCR of about 6 to 12 cycles was run. Each CDR3 protein is one row after TCRdb ran MiXCR on the 5' RACE reads. Found here are 950,000 to 1,200,000 distinct CDR3 sequences, less than 45% of them singletons; the top ten hold about an eighth. Sequenced: blood. These receptors all come from a man aged 18 to 35 in good health.

The V gene is TRBV9, the J gene TRBJ2-2; 12 bases map to TRBD2. Looked up from germline, CDR1 is SGDLS and CDR2 is YYNGEE. The CDR3 consists of 17 residues. With V trimmed by 1 base and J by 5 bases, 6 bases remained unmatched. CDR3 residues: CASSVKLAGGLTGELFF. CDR3 DNA: TGTGCCAGCAGCGTAAAGCTAGCGGGGGGGCTTACCGGGGAGCTGTTTTTT.

This clonotype has a handful of counts. The chain combines TRBV5-4 with TRBJ2-3, with TRBD2 matching 8 bases. CDR1 is SGHNT and CDR2 is YYREEE in the germline V gene (reference sequence). V shed 4 bases and J 6 bases; nucleotides not matched to a gene: 4. The CDR3 is 13 amino acids. For the CDR3, the DNA is TGTGCCAGCAGCCGCGGGGGGCCCGATACGCAGTATTTT. Translated: CASSRGGPDTQYF.

This clonotype was recorded a few times. The chain is built from TRBV28 and TRBJ2-5, with D perhaps given as TRBD1 or TRBD2 (5 bases each). Trimming removed 5 bases from V and 3 bases from J, with 16 bases in between. Germline values: CDR1 MDHEN, CDR2 SYDVKM. CDR3 length equals 15 residues. The CDR3 loop is CASSLPRGTKETQYF. CDR3 DNA: TGTGCCAGCAGTCTCCCGAGGGGAACCAAAGAGACCCAGTACTTC.

In its sample, this clonotype was seen a few times. The chain carries TRBV11-2 and TRBJ2-3; D is uncertain. Trimming shortened V by 0 bases and J by 1 base, and 5 bases separated the two germline ends. This CDR3 region has 14 residues. The germline gives CDR1 SGHAT, CDR2 FQNNGV. CDR3 sequence (DNA): TGTGCCAGCAGCTTAGATCGGCGCACAGATACGCAGTATTTT. Encoded protein: CASSLDRRTDTQYF.

This chain joins TRBV5-1 and TRBJ2-1; D gene ambiguous. The end of the DNA is better explained by TRBJ2-7, so the J call may be wrong. CDR1 is SGHRS, CDR2 YFSETQ, per germline. CDR3 length: 17 residues. CDR3 loop: CASSPVVGGYSYNEQYF. The CDR3, as DNA: TGCGCCAGCAGCCCTGTGGTTGGTGGGTACTCCTACAATGAGCAGTACTTC.

Only a few counts were recorded for this clonotype. The J gene is TRBJ1-1, the V gene TRBV10-3, with a possible D match to TRBD1 (6 bases). V lost 5 bases, J lost 0 bases, and 13 bases lay in between. The CDR3 length is 15 residues. Germline V gene data show CDR1 as ENHRY and CDR2 as SYGVKD. CDR3: CAISIEGGVNTEAFF. The CDR3 DNA is TGTGCCATCAGTATCGAGGGGGGGGTGAACACTGAAGCTTTCTTT.

In regard to this clonotype: Possible read error: a much larger clone is one base away. The rearrangement links TRBV20-1 to TRBJ2-1; TRBD1 matches at 8 bases. The germline V gene encodes CDR1 DFQATT and CDR2 SNEGSKA (reference sequence). The CDR3 contains 14 residues. The CDR3 loop is CSAFDRGGVNERFF. CDR3 coding DNA: TGCAGTGCTTTCGACAGGGGTGGCGTCAATGAGCGGTTCTTC.